This T cell receptor beta chain was identified during a study of cytomegalovirus exposure and HLA in healthy donors. About the research overall: Findings of an earlier analysis included 90 million to 120 million unique TCR beta sequences from 170 million or so T cells. Of the donors genotyped, several hundred in all, 75% to 90% fell in the Caucasian-associated ancestry cluster.

Study-wide findings and caveats: Reportedly, HLA-A and HLA-B alleles of most subjects were accurately predicted from TCR beta. The study flagged fewer than 200 TCR beta chains as cytomegalovirus-associated.

With 60 Vbeta and 13 Jbeta primers, the PCR was carried out. Data came from immunoSEQ multiplex PCR; TCRdb stores just in-frame clones and leaves some out. The data hold 100,000 to 150,000 clones, with roughly 70% observed a single time. This clone was observed a few times. Its antigen is currently unknown. V lost 5 bases, J lost 1 base, and 1 base stayed unmatched. Germline-derived CDR1 and CDR2 are SGHTA and FQGNSA. This CDR3 has 13 amino acids. This clonotype originated in a man aged 50 to 59 in good health and CMV-seropositive. Specimen: PBMCs. J is TRBJ2-5 and V is TRBV7-2; 7 nucleotides match TRBD1. This chain's CDR3 is CASSRQGQETQYF. In DNA form, the CDR3 reads TGTGCCAGCAGCCGACAGGGCCAAGAGACCCAGTACTTC.